Below, 6 T cell receptor beta chains from the same sample are listed, as sequenced in a study of CD8+ T cells in alopecia areata. Extraction and reverse transcription of RNA yielded cDNA as the sequencing template. Libraries were prepared by immunoSEQ multiplex PCR; TCRdb keeps only in-frame clonotypes and omits some of them. The sample holds 80,000 or so clones, approximately 64% seen once. Treatment: oral pan-JAK inhibitor, 5-10 mg twice daily. Sequenced here: CD8+ T cells sorted from blood, sampled at week 24, from a patient treated with tofacitinib. The receptors were gathered from a human donor with alopecia areata.

The chain employs TRBV19 and TRBJ2-3; unclear D gene. The germline gives CDR1 LNHDA, CDR2 SQIVND (reference sequence). The CDR3 consists of 11 residues. V dropped 7 bases and J dropped 11 bases, with 13 bases sitting between them. CDR3 loop: CASIGTARQYF. CDR3 nucleotide sequence: TGTGCCAGTATCGGCACCGCCCGGCAGTATTTT.

Here the CDR3 reads CASSWGQGYEQYF. Here the CDR3 DNA reads TGTGCCAGCAGCTGGGGACAGGGCTACGAGCAGTACTTC. This chain uses TRBV7-9 with TRBJ2-7, with 9 nucleotides matching TRBD1. The germline V gene has CDR1 SEHNR and CDR2 FQNEAQ (reference sequence). J gave up 3 bases and V 4 bases, and 1 base lay outside the gene matches. This CDR3 spans 13 amino acids.

V usage is TRBV7-2 and J usage is TRBJ2-2; 8 positions agree with TRBD2. Trimming removed 2 bases from V and 3 bases from J; junction bases left unmatched: 5. CDR3 length: 16 amino acids. Germline V CDR1 and CDR2: SGHTA, FQGNSA. The CDR3 reads CASSLTASGYTGELFF. The DNA for the CDR3 is TGTGCCAGCAGCTTAACGGCTAGCGGGTACACCGGGGAGCTGTTTTTT.

The chain has TRBV7-8 and TRBJ1-1; D unclear. Trimming shortened V by 5 bases and J by 1 base, and 17 bases separated the two germline ends. The CDR3 has 16 residues. The germline CDR1 and CDR2 sequences are SGHVS and FQNEAQ. The CDR3 reads CASSRLLVHTNTEAFF. The CDR3 DNA is TGTGCCAGCAGCCGACTACTGGTACACACGAACACTGAAGCTTTCTTT.

The V gene is TRBV7-9, the J gene TRBJ2-7; 12 bases align to TRBD2. The trim removed 5 bases at V and 4 bases at J, leaving 6 bases unmatched. The germline V gene has CDR1 SEHNR and CDR2 FQNEAQ (reference sequence). This CDR3 has 15 residues. In DNA form, the CDR3 reads TGTGCCAGCAGCGACACCGGGACTAGCGGGTACGAGCAGTACTTC. This codes for CASSDTGTSGYEQYF.

The sample holds one count of this clone. The rearrangement joins TRBV5-1 to TRBJ1-2; possible D gene TRBD1, 5 bases. The CDR3 has 16 residues. The germline gives CDR1 SGHRS, CDR2 YFSETQ. V was clipped by 4 bases and J by 0 bases, with 16 bases between them. The DNA of the CDR3 is TGCGCCAGCAGCCCACCTCGGGACGGAGCTAACTATGGCTACACCTTC. It yields the protein CASSPPRDGANYGYTF. The full variable domain, rest sourced from reference TRBV5-1 and TRBJ1-2, is KAGVTQTPRYLIKTRGQQVTLSCSPISGHRSVSWYQQTPGQGLQFLFEYFSETQRNKGNFPGRFSGRQFSNSRSEMNVSTLELGDSALYLCASSPPRDGANYGYTFGSGTRLTVV.